This T cell receptor (beta chain) was captured by sequencing in a study of blood T cell repertoires in COVID-19 (dated by TCRdb to 2020 to 2021). With regard to the full study: Samples covering the acute and convalescent phases of COVID-19 were provided by collaborators in the United States, Italy and Spain. Samples were obtained from the ongoing ImmuneRACE study (first 160 participants) and from over a thousand subjects provided by 6 global collaborators. Deeply sampled blood TCRbeta repertoires from subjects exposed to, actively infected with, or recovered from COVID-19 were included in the dataset. The prospective study material was composed of cDNA or gDNA derived from T cells, B-cell-depleted T cells, or PBMCs. Where HLA class I and class II types were available, the types were taken from metadata supplied by the sample provider, not from assay-based typing. A freely available public database, intended as a resource for researchers studying the immune response to SARS-CoV-2, is where the repertoires were released. Nearly every sample came with metadata listing a de-identified subject ID, COVID-19 status, age in years and sex. The paper as a whole reports these results and caveats: How much clinical and demographic metadata was included differed by source and by participant, and the metadata was provided uncurated.

TCRbeta CDR3 regions were amplified from genomic DNA by means of the immunoSEQ Assay, a bias-controlled multiplex PCR. The authors' pipeline ran thus. Within the assay, amplification of reference gene primers was used to estimate how many nucleated cells each sample contained. Sequence reads were collapsed and filtered to measure the absolute abundance of every unique TCRbeta CDR3 rearrangement. Productive Simpson clonality was computed per sample as the square root of Simpson's diversity index over productive rearrangements. What TCRdb holds here is the immuneACCESS table cut down to in-frame rearrangements. Part of the clones is not present; checked against another copy, under half of the missing clones reflect an unresolved V gene, and the others are unexplained. The V and J calls and the clone size are those of that table, but D and trimming were determined from the DNA. Present in this sample are over 250,000 clones, approximately 90% of which were seen just once. The biggest ten clones account for 0.95% to 1.3% of the sample.

Based on the germline V gene, the CDR1 and CDR2 sequences are MNHEY and SVGAGI. The CDR3 runs 15 residues from the cysteine to the phenylalanine. This entry keeps only the CDR3 DNA: 45 bases, framed from base 1. V has 7 bases trimmed and J has 1 base trimmed; junction bases matching no gene number 5. Enrolling through a virtual design, the prospective study's participants ranged in age from roughly 18 to 89 years and lived across roughly 23 United States geographic areas. To assign participants to cohorts, the prospective study relied on clinical history that participants themselves reported in a screening survey and a study questionnaire. For ImmuneRACE Cohort 3, a participant was defined as recovered based on two consecutive negative NP/OP PCR tests, clearance by a healthcare professional, or resolution of symptoms. Mobile phlebotomists in the prospective study collected whole blood, serum and a nasopharyngeal or oropharyngeal swab from every participant. Participants in the prospective study had the option to provide additional blood draws and questionnaires over an approximately 2-month period. Blood samples from the prospective study were shipped frozen or at room temperature prior to DNA extraction.

As concerns this clone: Its antigen target is currently unknown. No base-level quality is on record; no much larger clone is a single base apart.

The rearranged segments are TRBV6-5 and TRBJ2-3, with 10 bases matching TRBD1. The sequence derives from a woman in her 30s who had recovered from COVID-19. The source material was PBMCs or T cells enriched from blood (not recorded which). The CDR3 region reads CASTRDRGRTDTQYF. The DNA sequence follows: TGTGCCAGCACGAGGGACAGGGGCCGCACAGATACGCAGTATTTT.